The clone carrying this T cell receptor (beta chain) was recorded at least ten times. One end of the junction fails to match germline, which may point to a read error. CD8+CD57+ cell expansion, shown by flow cytometry, had occurred in the patients selected for sequencing. Template material for TCR beta VDJ and CDR3 profiling consisted of genomic DNA. TCRdb re-derived calls from the reads in MiXCR, one entry per CDR3 protein. Found here are about 160,000 distinct CDR3 sequences, 60% to 80% of them singletons; the top ten hold around 45%. The data belong to a study of CD8+CD57+ T cells in acquired aplastic anemia. This CDR3 is built from 15 residues. In germline, CDR1 is MRHNA, CDR2 SNTAGT.

The chain is built from TRBV6-4 and TRBJ2-1; TRBD1 or TRBD2 may be the D gene (5 bases each). The source material was sorted CD4+, CD8+, or CD8+CD57+ T cells (not recorded which) from PBMCs. This receptor was identified in a human donor with aplastic anemia. CDR3 in DNA: TGTGCCAGCAGTTCAGATAGAGACCGGGACCCCCGAGTTATCTTC. Its translation: CASSSDRDRDPRVIF.